The 10 T cell receptor beta chains in this list originate from one sample, sequenced in a study of T-cell reconstitution after alpha-beta-depleted transplantation in children. Unique molecular identifiers were used in preparing the TCRbeta library. In TCRdb, the PCR reads were re-called with MiXCR into one record per CDR3 protein. The top ten hold 4% to 5.5% of the sample, which has approximately 230,000 distinct CDR3 sequences, more than 20% seen once. Sequenced here: PBMCs, mostly from graft donor cells, sampled 360 days after TCRalphabeta/CD19-depleted stem cell transplant. The receptors were sampled from a female patient aged 2 to 10 who had a stem cell transplant for congenital amegakaryocytic thrombocytopenia, so the T cells may come from the graft donor.

The chain employs TRBV21-1 and TRBJ2-5; TRBD1, as called in the table, went unchecked against the DNA. TRBV21-1 is a known pseudogene. The CDR3 totals 15 residues. CDR3 bases: TGTGCCAGCAGCAATTCCCTACAGGGAACGGAGACCCAGTACTTC. Protein: CASSNSLQGTETQYF.

This clonotype was picked up many times. The chain's CDR3 is CASSQAQNTGELFF. The CDR3 coding sequence is TGCGCCAGCAGCCAAGCCCAAAACACCGGGGAGCTGTTTTTT. This chain connects TRBV4-3 to TRBJ2-2; D is ambiguous. CDR1 LGHNA and CDR2 YSLEER come from the germline V gene. V was cut by 1 base and J by 2 bases, with 5 bases left in between. The CDR3 has 14 amino acids.

The gene calls are TRBV5-1 and TRBJ2-7; perhaps TRBD2 as D (6 bases). The CDR3 contains 15 residues. V was pared by 0 bases and J by 0 bases, with 10 bases between. From germline, CDR1 is SGHRS and CDR2 YFSETQ. In nucleotides, the CDR3 is TGCGCCAGCAGCTTGGAAGGGAGGAGCTCCTACGAGCAGTACTTC. It yields the protein CASSLEGRSSYEQYF.

The chain recombines TRBV20-1 with TRBJ2-5, with D unclear. Germline assignment: CDR1 DFQATT and CDR2 SNEGSKA (reference sequence). The V end lost 1 base, the J end lost 4 bases, and 13 bases lay between the germline ends. There are 14 residues in the CDR3. CDR3 DNA: TGCAGTGCTAGAGTTCCCGGTTTGGTAGAGACCCAGTACTTC. It codes for CSARVPGLVETQYF.

The CDR3 protein is CSASRLAGTGGIETQYF. CDR3 nucleotide sequence: TGCAGTGCTAGCCGGCTAGCGGGAACAGGGGGTATTGAGACCCAGTACTTC. V and J are TRBV20-1 and TRBJ2-5; D might be TRBD2 (9 bases). Trimming shortened V by 3 bases and J by 5 bases, and 25 bases separated the two germline ends. CDR3 length equals 17 residues. Germline V lookup: CDR1 DFQATT, CDR2 SNEGSKA (reference sequence).

This clonotype showed up just a few times. The rearrangement uses TRBV12-3 or TRBV12-4 and TRBJ1-1, with unresolved D. The length of the CDR3 is 12 residues. With 1 base removed from V and 7 bases from J, the gap between germline ends came to 7 bases. CDR3 region: CASSLGRDEAFF. The CDR3, as DNA: TGTGCCAGCAGTTTAGGCCGAGATGAAGCTTTCTTT.

This chain connects TRBV6-1 to TRBJ1-1, with D perhaps matching TRBD1 (5 bases). The CDR3 sequence is 13 residues long. V lost 7 bases and J 2 bases, leaving 11 bases between the germline ends. CDR1 is MNHNS and CDR2 is SASEGT in the germline V gene. The CDR3 sequence is CASTEDSNTEAFF. CDR3 DNA: TGTGCCAGCACAGAAGACAGCAACACTGAAGCTTTCTTT.

J is TRBJ1-2 and V is TRBV20-1; no reliable D call. In germline, CDR1 is DFQATT, CDR2 SNEGSKA (reference sequence). V lost 4 bases, J lost 2 bases, and 5 bases lay in between. The CDR3 runs 11 residues. CDR3 sequence reads: CSATDNYGYTF. The CDR3 region has the DNA TGCAGTGCTACGGACAACTATGGCTACACCTTC.

The rearrangement links TRBV15 to TRBJ1-2; D is unresolved. Germline values: CDR1 LNHNV, CDR2 YYDKDF (reference sequence). The CDR3 has 12 amino acids. Trimming left V 0 bases short and J 6 bases short, with 5 bases between. DNA for the CDR3: TGTGCCACCAGCAGAGATGTAGATGGCTACACCTTC. This codes for CATSRDVDGYTF. The complete variable domain, with remaining parts taken from reference TRBV15 and TRBJ1-2, reads DAMVIQNPRYQVTQFGKPVTLSCSQTLNHNVMYWYQQKSSQAPKLLFHYYDKDFNNEADTPDNFQSRRPNTSFCFLDIRSPGLGDTAMYLCATSRDVDGYTFGSGTRLTVV.

Points on this clonotype: The conserved final phenylalanine or tryptophan is absent from the CDR3, which likely points to a read error. The chain carries TRBV29-1 and TRBJ1-1; 7 bases are a match to TRBD1. J lost 4 bases, V lost 6 bases, and 8 bases had no gene match. Germline values: CDR1 SQVTM, CDR2 ANQGSEA. The CDR3 covers 13 residues. The CDR3 spells CSVQGDWGTEAFC. The CDR3 bases are TGCAGCGTCCAGGGGGACTGGGGCACTGAAGCTTTCTGT.